Only a few counts were recorded for the clone carrying this T cell receptor beta chain. The germline gene is not matched at one end of the junction; a read error may be the cause. The CDR3 covers 16 residues. Per germline, CDR1 DFQATT and CDR2 SNEGSKA (reference sequence). The data stem from a study of CD8 T cells in ankylosing spondylitis. TCRdb reprocessed the 5' RACE reads via MiXCR and lists one record per CDR3 protein. The sample contains about 92,000 distinct CDR3 sequences, around 9.4% of which appear only once. The chain joins TRBV20-1 to TRBJ2-1; 11 bases fit TRBD2. This receptor was taken from a male donor with ankylosing spondylitis or in good health (not recorded which). The sequencing input was blood, either unsorted or a sorted T cell fraction (not recorded which). The CDR3 protein is CCASPIAGGSYNEQFF. The CDR3 bases are TGCTGTGCTTCCCCTATAGCGGGGGGGTCCTACAATGAGCAGTTCTTC.